The entry below gives a single T cell receptor (beta chain) sequence along with its context. For the second PCR, which ran for roughly 7 to 11 cycles, a sample-barcoded 5' primer and a J-beta primer mix were used. TCRdb re-called the 5' RACE reads through MiXCR, storing one row per CDR3 protein. This table has over a million distinct CDR3 sequences, 59% appearing once. Looked up from germline, CDR1 is SEHNR and CDR2 is FQNEAQ (reference sequence). The V and J ends lost 7 bases and 3 bases, in that order; junction bases with no gene match: 14. CDR3 length equals 17 residues. This entry belongs to a study of blood T cells in healthy people across ages. Approximately 9 milliliters was the volume of peripheral blood drawn from each donor.

J is TRBJ2-5 and V is TRBV7-9; 10 positions agree with TRBD1. Sample: blood. The clonotype was recovered from a man between 18 and 29 years old in good health. The CDR3 coding sequence is TGTGCCAGCAACCCACATACCGGGACAGGGGACGAAGAGACCCAGTACTTC. The encoded protein is CASNPHTGTGDEETQYF.